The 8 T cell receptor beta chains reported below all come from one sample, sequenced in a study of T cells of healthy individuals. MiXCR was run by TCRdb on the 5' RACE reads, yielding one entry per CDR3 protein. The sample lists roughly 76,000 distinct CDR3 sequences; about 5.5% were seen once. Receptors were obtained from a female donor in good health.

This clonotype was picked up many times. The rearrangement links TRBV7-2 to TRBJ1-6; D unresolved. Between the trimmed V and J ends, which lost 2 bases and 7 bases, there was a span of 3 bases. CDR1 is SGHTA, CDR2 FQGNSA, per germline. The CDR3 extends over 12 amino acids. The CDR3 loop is CASSLLNSPLHF. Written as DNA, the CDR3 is TGTGCCAGCAGCTTACTCAATTCACCCCTCCACTTT.

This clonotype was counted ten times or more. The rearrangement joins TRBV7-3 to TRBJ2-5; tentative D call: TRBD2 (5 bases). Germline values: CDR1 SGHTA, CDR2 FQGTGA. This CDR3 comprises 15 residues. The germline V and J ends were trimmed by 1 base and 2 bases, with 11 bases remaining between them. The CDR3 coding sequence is TGTGCCAGCAGCTTAAGGATGACGGGGCAAGAGACCCAGTACTTC. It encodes CASSLRMTGQETQYF.

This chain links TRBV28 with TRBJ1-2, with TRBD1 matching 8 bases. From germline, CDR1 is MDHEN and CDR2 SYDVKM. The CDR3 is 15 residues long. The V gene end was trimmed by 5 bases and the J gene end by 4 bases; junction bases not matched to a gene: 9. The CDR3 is CASSARTGRSYGYTF. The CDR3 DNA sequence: TGTGCCAGCAGTGCCCGGACAGGGAGGAGCTATGGCTACACCTTC.

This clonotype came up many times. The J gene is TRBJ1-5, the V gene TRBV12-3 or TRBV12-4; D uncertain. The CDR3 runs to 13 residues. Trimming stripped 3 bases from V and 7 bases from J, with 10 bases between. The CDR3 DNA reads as TGTGCCAGCAGTTTTAAGGGAGGACAGCCCCAGCATTTT. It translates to CASSFKGGQPQHF.

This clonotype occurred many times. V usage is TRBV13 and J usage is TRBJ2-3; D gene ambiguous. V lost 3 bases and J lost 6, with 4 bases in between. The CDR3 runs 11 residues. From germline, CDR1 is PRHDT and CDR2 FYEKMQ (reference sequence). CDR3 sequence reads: CASSFVDTQYF. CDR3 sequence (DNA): TGTGCCAGCAGCTTTGTCGATACGCAGTATTTT.

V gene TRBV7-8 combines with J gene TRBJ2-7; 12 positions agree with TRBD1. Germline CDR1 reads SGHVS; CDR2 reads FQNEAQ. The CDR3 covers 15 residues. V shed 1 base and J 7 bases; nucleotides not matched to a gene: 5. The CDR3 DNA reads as TGTGCCAGCAGCTTAGTGGGACAGGGGGCCGGGGAGCAGTACTTC. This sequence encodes CASSLVGQGAGEQYF.

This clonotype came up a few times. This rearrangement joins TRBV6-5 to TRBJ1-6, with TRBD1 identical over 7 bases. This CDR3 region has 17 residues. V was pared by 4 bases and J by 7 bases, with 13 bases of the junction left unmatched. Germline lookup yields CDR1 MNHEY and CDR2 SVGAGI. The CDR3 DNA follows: TGTGCCAGCAGTTCCCAACGCGTGGACAGGCCGAATTCACCCCTCCACTTT. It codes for CASSSQRVDRPNSPLHF.

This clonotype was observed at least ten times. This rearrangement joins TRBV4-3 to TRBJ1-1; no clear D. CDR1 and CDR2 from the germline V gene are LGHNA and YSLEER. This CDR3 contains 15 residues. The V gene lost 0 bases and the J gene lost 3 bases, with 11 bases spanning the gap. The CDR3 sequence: CASSQDFFGYTEAFF. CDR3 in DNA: TGCGCCAGCAGCCAAGATTTCTTCGGATACACTGAAGCTTTCTTT.